Reported below is one T cell receptor beta chain. Only a few counts were recorded for this clonotype. This receptor's antigen is unknown. Base quality data are lacking; no much larger clone is found one base away. Including cysteine and phenylalanine, the CDR3 has 12 amino acids. Only the CDR3 portion is preserved as DNA: 36 bases, with reading frame beginning at the first base. CDR1 is given as DFQATT and CDR2 as SNEGSKA, both from the germline V gene (reference sequence). V and J are truncated by 6 bases and 7 bases respectively, leaving an intervening sequence of 16 bases. The data stem from a study of CD8 T cells in ankylosing spondylitis listed by TCRdb under 2017. For the study in its entirety: T cell receptor beta repertoires were profiled in healthy donors and ankylosing spondylitis patients so that disease-linked TCR variants could be found. The full study cohort comprised around 25 ankylosing spondylitis patients and roughly 110 healthy donors. Peripheral blood samples were taken, and synovial fluid was additionally collected from ankylosing spondylitis patients.

What the research found in general, with its limitations: A TCR beta motif made up of eight or nine highly homologous amino acid variants appeared to be characteristic of blood from ankylosing spondylitis patients. The disease-linked clones had a CD8+ phenotype and were found at relatively low frequencies in peripheral blood. Significant enrichment of the disease-linked clones was reported in matched synovial fluid samples from ankylosing spondylitis patients. Some TCR beta motif variants had previously been reported in synovial fluid and blood of reactive arthritis patients, which suggested common disease-initiation mechanisms.

TCRdb shows the sequencer as Illumina HiSeq 2500. TCR beta libraries were prepared by quantitative 5'-RACE with molecular barcodes. On the authors' methods: Disease-linked TCR variants were identified with a new computational method built on a probabilistic model of VDJ rearrangement. TCRdb's own reprocessing of the public reads used fastp at Q25 and MiXCR and kept productive beta chains. Rows are combined by CDR3 protein, so each entry shows the most common genes and DNA. These V and J calls rely on TCRdb rather than the paper's analysis. This sample has roughly 440,000 distinct CDR3 sequences in its table, and more than 15% of those were observed once. The ten biggest clones cover approximately 0.97% of the sample.

The sequence was obtained from a male donor with ankylosing spondylitis. The rearrangement combines TRBV20-1 with TRBJ2-7; the D region is possibly TRBD1 or TRBD2, each matching across 5 bases. The sequenced sample consisted of blood, either unsorted or a sorted T cell fraction (not recorded which). The sequence in DNA is TGCAGTGCCCCCGGGGCAACGGGGGAGCAGTACTTC. Translated, it reads CSAPGATGEQYF.